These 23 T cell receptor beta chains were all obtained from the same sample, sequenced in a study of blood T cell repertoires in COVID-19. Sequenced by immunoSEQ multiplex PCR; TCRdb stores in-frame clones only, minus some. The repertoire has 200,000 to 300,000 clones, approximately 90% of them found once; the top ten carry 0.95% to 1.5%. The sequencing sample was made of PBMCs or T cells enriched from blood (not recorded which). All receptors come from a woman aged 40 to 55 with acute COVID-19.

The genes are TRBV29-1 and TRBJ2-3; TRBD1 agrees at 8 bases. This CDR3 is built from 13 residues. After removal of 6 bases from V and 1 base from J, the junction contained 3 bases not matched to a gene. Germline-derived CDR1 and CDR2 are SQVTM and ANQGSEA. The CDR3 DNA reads TGCAGCGTGTCGACAGGGGGCACAGATACGCAGTATTTT. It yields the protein CSVSTGGTDTQYF.

CDR3 sequence (DNA): TGTGCCAGCAGACCCACTAGCACAAGCACAGATACGCAGTATTTT. It yields the protein CASRPTSTSTDTQYF. The chain employs TRBV7-9 and TRBJ2-3; weak D call: TRBD2 (6 bases). Germline V lookup: CDR1 SEHNR, CDR2 FQNEAQ (reference sequence). CDR3 length: 15 residues. The V end lost 6 bases, the J end lost 0 bases, and 13 bases lay between the germline ends.

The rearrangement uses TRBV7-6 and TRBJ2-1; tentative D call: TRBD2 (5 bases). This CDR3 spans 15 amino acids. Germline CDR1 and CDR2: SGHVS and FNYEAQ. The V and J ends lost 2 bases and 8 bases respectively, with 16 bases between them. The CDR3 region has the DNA TGTGCCAGCAGCTTATTCTCTAGCTCCGTCGATGAGCAGTTCTTC. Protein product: CASSLFSSSVDEQFF.

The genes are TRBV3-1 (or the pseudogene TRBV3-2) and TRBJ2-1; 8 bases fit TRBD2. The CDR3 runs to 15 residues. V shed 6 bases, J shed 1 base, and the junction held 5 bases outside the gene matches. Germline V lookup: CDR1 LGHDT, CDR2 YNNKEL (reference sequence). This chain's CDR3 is CASSRAGASYNEQFF. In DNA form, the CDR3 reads TGTGCCAGCAGTCGAGCGGGAGCTTCCTACAATGAGCAGTTCTTC.

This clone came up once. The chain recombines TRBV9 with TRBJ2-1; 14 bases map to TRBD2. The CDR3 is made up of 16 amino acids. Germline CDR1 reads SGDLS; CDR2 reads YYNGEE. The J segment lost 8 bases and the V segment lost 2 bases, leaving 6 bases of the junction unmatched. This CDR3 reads CASSVSSGLAGDEQFF. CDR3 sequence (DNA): TGTGCCAGCAGCGTGAGCTCGGGACTAGCGGGAGATGAGCAGTTCTTC.

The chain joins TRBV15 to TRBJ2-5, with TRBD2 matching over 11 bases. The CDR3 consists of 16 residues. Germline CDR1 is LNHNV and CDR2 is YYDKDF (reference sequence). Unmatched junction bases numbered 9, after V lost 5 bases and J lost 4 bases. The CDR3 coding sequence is TGTGCCACCAGCCTGATAGCGGGAGGGAGGGGAGAGACCCAGTACTTC. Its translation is CATSLIAGGRGETQYF.

In nucleotides, the CDR3 is TGTGCCAGCAGCCTATTCTTAGCGGAGGAGAAGCAGTTCTTC. As protein: CASSLFLAEEKQFF. The rearrangement links TRBV7-6 to TRBJ2-1; D is perhaps TRBD2 (6 bases). Deletions cut 5 bases from V and 11 bases from J, with 19 bases between. Germline CDR1 reads SGHVS; CDR2 reads FNYEAQ. This CDR3 is 14 amino acids long. Full variable domain (missing parts from reference TRBV7-6 and TRBJ2-1): GAGVSQSPRYKVTKRGQDVALRCDPISGHVSLYWYRQALGQGPEFLTYFNYEAQQDKSGLPNDRFSAERPEGSISTLTIQRTEQRDSAMYRCASSLFLAEEKQFFGPGTRLTVL.

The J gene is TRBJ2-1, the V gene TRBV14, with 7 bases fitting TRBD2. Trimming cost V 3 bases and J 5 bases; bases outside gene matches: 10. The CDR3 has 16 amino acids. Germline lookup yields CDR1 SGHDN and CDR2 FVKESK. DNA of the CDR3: TGTGCCAGCAGCCATCTAGCGGACGGGGTCGACAATGAGCAGTTCTTC. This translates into CASSHLADGVDNEQFF.

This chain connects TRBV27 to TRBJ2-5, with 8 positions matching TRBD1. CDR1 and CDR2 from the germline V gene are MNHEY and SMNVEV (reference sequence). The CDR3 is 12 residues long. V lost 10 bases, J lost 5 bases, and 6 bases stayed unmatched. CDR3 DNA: TGTGCCACCTTCGACAGGGGCGAGACCCAGTACTTC. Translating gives CATFDRGETQYF.

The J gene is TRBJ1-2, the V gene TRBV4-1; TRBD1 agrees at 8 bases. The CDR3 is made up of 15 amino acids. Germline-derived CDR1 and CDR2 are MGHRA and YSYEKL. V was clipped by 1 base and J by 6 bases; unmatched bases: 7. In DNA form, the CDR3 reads TGCGCCAGCAGCCAAGGGGCAGGGGGCGCGAATGGCTACACCTTC. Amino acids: CASSQGAGGANGYTF.

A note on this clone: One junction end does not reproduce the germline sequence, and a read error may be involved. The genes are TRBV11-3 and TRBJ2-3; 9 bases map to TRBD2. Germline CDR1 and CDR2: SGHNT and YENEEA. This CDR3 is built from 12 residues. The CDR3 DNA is TGTGCCAGCAGCTTTACGGGACTAGCCCCACATTTT. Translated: CASSFTGLAPHF.

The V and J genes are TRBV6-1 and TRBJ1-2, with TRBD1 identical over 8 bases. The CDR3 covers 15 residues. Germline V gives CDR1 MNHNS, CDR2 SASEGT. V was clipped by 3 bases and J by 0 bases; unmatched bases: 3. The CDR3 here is CASSEGTGANYGYTF. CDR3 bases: TGTGCCAGCAGTGAGGGGACAGGAGCTAACTATGGCTACACCTTC.

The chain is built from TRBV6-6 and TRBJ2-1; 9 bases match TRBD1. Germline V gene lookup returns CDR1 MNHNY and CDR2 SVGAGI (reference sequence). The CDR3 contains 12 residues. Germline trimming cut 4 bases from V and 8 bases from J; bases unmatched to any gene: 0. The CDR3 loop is CASSWTGDEQFF. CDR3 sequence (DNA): TGTGCCAGCAGTTGGACAGGGGATGAGCAGTTCTTC.

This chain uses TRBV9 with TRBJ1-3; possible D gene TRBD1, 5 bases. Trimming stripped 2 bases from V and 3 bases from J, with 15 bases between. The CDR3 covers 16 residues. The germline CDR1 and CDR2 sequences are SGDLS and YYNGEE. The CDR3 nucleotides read TGTGCCAGCAGCGTGGCCCCCCCAGGGAATGGAAACACCATATATTTT. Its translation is CASSVAPPGNGNTIYF.

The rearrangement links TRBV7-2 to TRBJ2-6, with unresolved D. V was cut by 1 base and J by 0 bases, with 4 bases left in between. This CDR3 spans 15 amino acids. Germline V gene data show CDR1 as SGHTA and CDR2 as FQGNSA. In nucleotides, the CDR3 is TGTGCCAGCAGCTTAGTCCACTCTGGGGCCAACGTCCTGACTTTC. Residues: CASSLVHSGANVLTF.

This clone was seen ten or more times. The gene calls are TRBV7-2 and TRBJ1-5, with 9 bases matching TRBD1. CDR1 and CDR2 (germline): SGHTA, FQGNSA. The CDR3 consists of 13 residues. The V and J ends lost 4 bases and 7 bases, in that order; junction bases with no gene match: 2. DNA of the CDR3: TGTGCCAGCAGCTGGGGACAGGGCCAGCCCCAGCATTTT. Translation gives CASSWGQGQPQHF.

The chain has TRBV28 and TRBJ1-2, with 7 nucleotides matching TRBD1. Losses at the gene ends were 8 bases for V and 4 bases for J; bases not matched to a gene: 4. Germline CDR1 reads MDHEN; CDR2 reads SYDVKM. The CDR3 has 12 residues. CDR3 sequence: CASSQGVYGYTF. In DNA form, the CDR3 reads TGTGCCAGCTCCCAGGGGGTCTATGGCTACACCTTC.

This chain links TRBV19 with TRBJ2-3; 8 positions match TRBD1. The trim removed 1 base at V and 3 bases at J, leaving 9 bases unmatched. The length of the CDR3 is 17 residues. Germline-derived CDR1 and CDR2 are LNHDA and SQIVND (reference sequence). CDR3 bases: TGTGCCAGTAGTATAGGCTCTCAGGGGGCATGGACAGATACGCAGTATTTT. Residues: CASSIGSQGAWTDTQYF.

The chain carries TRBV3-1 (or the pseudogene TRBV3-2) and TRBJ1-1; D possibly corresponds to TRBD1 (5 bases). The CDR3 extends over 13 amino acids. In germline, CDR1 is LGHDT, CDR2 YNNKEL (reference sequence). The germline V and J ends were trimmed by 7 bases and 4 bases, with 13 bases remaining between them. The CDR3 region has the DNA TGTGCCAGCATCAACCGGGGGGGCACTGAAGCTTTCTTT. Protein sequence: CASINRGGTEAFF.

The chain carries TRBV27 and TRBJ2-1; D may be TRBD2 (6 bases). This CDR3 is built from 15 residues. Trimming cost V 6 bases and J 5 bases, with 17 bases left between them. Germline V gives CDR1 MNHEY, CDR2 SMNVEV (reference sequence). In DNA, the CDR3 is TGTGCCAGCAGGGACTACTCTTTGGGGAACAATGAGCAGTTCTTC. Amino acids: CASRDYSLGNNEQFF.

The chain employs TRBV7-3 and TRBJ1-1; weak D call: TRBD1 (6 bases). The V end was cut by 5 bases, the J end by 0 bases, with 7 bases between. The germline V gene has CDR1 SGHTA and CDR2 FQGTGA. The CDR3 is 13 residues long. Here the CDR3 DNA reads TGTGCCAGCAGCACAGGGATGAACACTGAAGCTTTCTTT. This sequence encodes CASSTGMNTEAFF.

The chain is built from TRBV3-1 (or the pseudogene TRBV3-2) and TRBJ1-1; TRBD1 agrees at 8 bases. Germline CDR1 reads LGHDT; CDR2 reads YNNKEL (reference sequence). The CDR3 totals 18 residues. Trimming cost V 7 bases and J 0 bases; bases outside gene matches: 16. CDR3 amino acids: CASITHPGQDPMNTEAFF. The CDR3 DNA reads TGTGCCAGCATCACTCATCCGGGACAGGACCCCATGAACACTGAAGCTTTCTTT.

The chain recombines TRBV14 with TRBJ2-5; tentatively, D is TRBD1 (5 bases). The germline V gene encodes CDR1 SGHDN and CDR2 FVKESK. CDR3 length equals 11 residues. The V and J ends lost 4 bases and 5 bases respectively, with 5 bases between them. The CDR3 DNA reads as TGTGCCAGCAGCCCAGGGGAGACCCAGTACTTC. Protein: CASSPGETQYF.